One and the same sample provided the 23 T cell receptor beta chains below, sequenced in a study of blood T cell repertoires in COVID-19. Measured with immunoSEQ multiplex PCR; TCRdb has only the in-frame clones, and not every one. Of 350,000 to 450,000 clones listed, around four fifths were seen once; the top ten hold about 4.8%. Sequenced input: PBMCs or T cells enriched from blood (not recorded which). These receptors came from a woman aged 45-59 years who had recovered from COVID-19.

The rearrangement uses TRBV4-3 and TRBJ2-5; 13 positions match TRBD2. CDR1 is LGHNA and CDR2 is YSLEER in the germline V gene. The CDR3 is made up of 17 amino acids. V shed 4 bases, J shed 10 bases, and the junction held 15 bases outside the gene matches. The CDR3 DNA reads TGCGCCAGCAGCCCTGGGACTAGCGGGATAGGGATGGGAGTCCAGTACTTC. Its protein product is CASSPGTSGIGMGVQYF.

The V gene is TRBV25-1, the J gene TRBJ1-5; a possible D gene is TRBD1 (6 bases). Trimming took 1 base from V and 3 from J, leaving 13 bases between them. Germline loops: CDR1 MGHDK, CDR2 SYGVNS. The CDR3 runs to 16 residues. CDR3 nucleotide sequence: TGTGCCAGCAGTGAATTCGGGGGGGCCCACAATCAGCCCCAGCATTTT. Residues: CASSEFGGAHNQPQHF.

This clone appeared once. This rearrangement joins TRBV30 to TRBJ2-1; maybe TRBD2 (6 bases). The germline V and J ends were trimmed by 0 bases and 4 bases, with 13 bases remaining between them. From germline, CDR1 is GTSNPN and CDR2 SVGIG (reference sequence). The CDR3 runs 15 residues. For the CDR3, the DNA is TGTGCCTGGAGTGTGGGGGGAACGGTGTACAATGAGCAGTTCTTC. This encodes CAWSVGGTVYNEQFF.

This rearrangement joins TRBV5-1 to TRBJ2-2; TRBD1 matches at 11 bases. This CDR3 comprises 17 residues. Germline lookup yields CDR1 SGHRS and CDR2 YFSETQ. V shed 7 bases and J 3 bases; nucleotides not matched to a gene: 11. CDR3 residues: CASGGQGANQHTGELFF. The CDR3 DNA reads as TGCGCCAGCGGTGGACAGGGGGCAAATCAGCACACCGGGGAGCTGTTTTTT.

The chain has TRBV30 and TRBJ2-4; D gene ambiguous. The germline V gene encodes CDR1 GTSNPN and CDR2 SVGIG (reference sequence). The CDR3 runs 14 residues. Between the trimmed V and J ends, which lost 0 bases and 6 bases, there was a span of 12 bases. The CDR3 sequence: CAWSVTRVLNIQYF. CDR3 sequence (DNA): TGTGCCTGGAGTGTTACCCGGGTGCTAAACATTCAGTACTTC.

The CDR3 loop is CASSQGPRQEETQYF. DNA of the CDR3: TGTGCCAGCAGCCAAGGGCCCCGCCAGGAAGAGACCCAGTACTTC. V gene TRBV3-1 (or the pseudogene TRBV3-2) combines with J gene TRBJ2-5, with D uncertain. The CDR3 spans 15 residues. Germline assignment: CDR1 LGHDT and CDR2 YNNKEL (reference sequence). The V and J ends lost 1 base and 3 bases respectively, with 12 bases between them.

The rearrangement uses TRBV11-1 and TRBJ2-7; maybe TRBD1 (5 bases). This CDR3 has 16 amino acids. Trimming pared 4 bases from V and 2 bases from J, leaving 18 bases between. CDR1 is SGHAT, CDR2 FQDESV, per germline (reference sequence). The CDR3 spells CASSSNTGGITYEQYF. The CDR3 coding sequence is TGTGCCAGCAGCTCAAACACAGGCGGAATTACCTACGAGCAGTACTTC.

V gene TRBV6-5 combines with J gene TRBJ1-2, with 8 nucleotides matching TRBD1. Germline V gives CDR1 MNHEY, CDR2 SVGAGI. This CDR3 is built from 14 residues. Trimming removed 2 bases from V and 5 bases from J; junction bases left unmatched: 4. CDR3 in amino acids: CASSYGQGGYGYTF. The CDR3 DNA sequence: TGTGCCAGCAGTTACGGACAGGGCGGGTATGGCTACACCTTC.

This clone has just a few counts. The chain links TRBV5-4 to TRBJ1-2; 7 positions match TRBD1. The CDR3 consists of 16 residues. Trimming at V came to 3 bases and at J to 8 bases, leaving 16 bases not matched to a gene. CDR1 is SGHNT, CDR2 YYREEE, per germline (reference sequence). The CDR3 DNA follows: TGTGCCAGCAGCTCTTCCCCCGCGTCGACAGGGCAAGGCTACACCTTC. It specifies CASSSSPASTGQGYTF.

J is TRBJ1-2 and V is TRBV9, with D perhaps TRBD1 (6 bases). This CDR3 spans 14 amino acids. Germline CDR1 reads SGDLS; CDR2 reads YYNGEE. Trimming pared 0 bases from V and 4 bases from J, leaving 10 bases between. The CDR3 sequence: CASSVGQGTYGYTF. The CDR3 DNA is TGTGCCAGCAGCGTAGGGCAGGGGACCTATGGCTACACCTTC. The full variable domain, its missing parts supplied by reference TRBV9 and TRBJ1-2, is DSGVTQTPKHLITATGQRVTLRCSPRSGDLSVYWYQQSLDQGLQFLIQYYNGEERAKGNILERFSAQQFPDLHSELNLSSLELGDSALYFCASSVGQGTYGYTFGSGTRLTVV.

V gene TRBV28 combines with J gene TRBJ2-1; TRBD1 agrees at 8 bases. Per the germline V gene, CDR1 is MDHEN and CDR2 is SYDVKM. This CDR3 comprises 17 residues. Trimming at V came to 2 bases and at J to 7 bases, leaving 13 bases not matched to a gene. The CDR3 sequence: CASSLPPDRVEGNEQFF. CDR3 coding DNA: TGTGCCAGCAGTTTACCCCCGGACAGGGTCGAGGGAAATGAGCAGTTCTTC.

The chain couples TRBV21-1 to TRBJ1-1; the tabulated D call, TRBD1, remains unverified against the DNA. TRBV21-1 is a recognized pseudogene. The length of the CDR3 is 15 residues. The CDR3 is CASSERSGPDTEAFF. The CDR3 coding sequence is TGTGCCAGCAGCGAGCGTTCAGGGCCCGACACTGAAGCTTTCTTT.

CDR3 loop: CASSLAASGQTEQYF. CDR3 sequence (DNA): TGCGCCAGCAGCTTGGCCGCTAGCGGGCAGACCGAGCAGTACTTC. The J gene is TRBJ2-7, the V gene TRBV5-1; TRBD2 aligns across 8 bases. This CDR3 region has 15 residues. Germline trimming cut 0 bases from V and 6 bases from J; bases unmatched to any gene: 8. Germline CDR1 reads SGHRS; CDR2 reads YFSETQ.

CDR3 in DNA: TGTGCCAGCTCACCACGGGACAGAGTCGGCACAGATACGCAGTATTTT. It is translated as CASSPRDRVGTDTQYF. The genes are TRBV18 and TRBJ2-3, with 7 bases that match TRBD1. J gave up 1 base and V 1 base, and 5 bases lay outside the gene matches. The germline gives CDR1 KGHSH, CDR2 LQKENI. This CDR3 contains 16 residues. Filled out from reference TRBV18 and TRBJ2-3, the complete variable domain reads NAGVMQNPRHLVRRRGQEARLRCSPMKGHSHVYWYRQLPEEGLKFMVYLQKENIIDESGMPKERFSAEFPKEGPSILRIQQVVRGDSAAYFCASSPRDRVGTDTQYFGPGTRLTVL.

V gene TRBV30 combines with J gene TRBJ1-6, with D uncertain. The ends were cut back, 0 bases at V and 10 bases at J, with 16 bases in the middle. CDR3 size: 15 residues. The germline CDR1 and CDR2 sequences are GTSNPN and SVGIG (reference sequence). The CDR3 region is CAWSVVLAGRSPLHF. The CDR3 DNA follows: TGTGCCTGGAGTGTGGTTTTGGCAGGAAGGTCACCCCTCCACTTT.

The CDR3 loop reads CASKEGGLTGELFF. In DNA, the CDR3 is TGTGCCAGCAAGGAAGGGGGCCTCACCGGGGAGCTGTTTTTT. This sequence joins TRBV2 and TRBJ2-2; 7 nucleotides line up with TRBD1. The CDR3 is made up of 14 amino acids. In germline, CDR1 is SNHLY, CDR2 FYNNEI. J lost 4 bases, V lost 7 bases, and 6 bases had no gene match.

V is TRBV29-1 and J is TRBJ1-5; 7 positions agree with TRBD1. Trimming at V came to 7 bases and at J to 3 bases, leaving 6 bases not matched to a gene. The length of the CDR3 is 13 residues. CDR1 and CDR2 (germline): SQVTM, ANQGSEA. The CDR3 protein is CSARTGTNQPQHF. In DNA, the CDR3 is TGCAGCGCCCGGACAGGCACCAATCAGCCCCAGCATTTT. The variable domain in full, completed from reference TRBV29-1 and TRBJ1-5, reads SAVISQKPSRDICQRGTSLTIQCQVDSQVTMMFWYRQQPGQSLTLIATANQGSEATYESGFVIDKFPISRPNLTFSTLTVSNMSPEDSSIYLCSARTGTNQPQHFGDGTRLSIL.

The chain employs TRBV3-1 (or the pseudogene TRBV3-2) and TRBJ1-1; tentatively, D is TRBD1 (6 bases). The CDR3 is 11 amino acids. Germline V gene lookup returns CDR1 LGHDT and CDR2 YNNKEL (reference sequence). The V gene lost 4 bases and the J gene lost 8 bases, with 8 bases spanning the gap. The CDR3 spells CASSPGTEAFF. CDR3 coding DNA: TGTGCCAGCAGCCCCGGGACAGAAGCTTTCTTT.

The chain has TRBV7-2 and TRBJ1-2, with 9 bases that match TRBD1. This CDR3 is 15 amino acids long. The J segment lost 4 bases and the V segment lost 5 bases, leaving 8 bases of the junction unmatched. Germline lookup yields CDR1 SGHTA and CDR2 FQGNSA. The CDR3 bases are TGTGCCAGCAGCCCCCAAGGGACAGGGACCTATGGCTACACCTTC. It specifies CASSPQGTGTYGYTF.

V and J are TRBV19 and TRBJ1-5; tentative D call: TRBD1 (5 bases). Germline values: CDR1 LNHDA, CDR2 SQIVND (reference sequence). V lost 3 bases and J 5 bases, leaving 8 bases between the germline ends. The CDR3 extends over 13 amino acids. The CDR3 sequence is CASSMEGHQPQHF. The CDR3 nucleotides read TGTGCCAGTAGTATGGAGGGACATCAGCCCCAGCATTTT.

V and J are TRBV10-2 and TRBJ1-2; D is possibly TRBD1 (6 bases). Germline V gene lookup returns CDR1 WSHSY and CDR2 SAAADI. The CDR3 runs to 15 residues. The V end was cut by 9 bases, the J end by 5 bases, with 22 bases between. DNA for the CDR3: TGCGCCAGTACAGACAGGTCACAGGGCTCTTATGGCTACACCTTC. Translation: CASTDRSQGSYGYTF.

The CDR3 nucleotides are TGCGCCAGCAGCCAAGGACGGGGGGACTCCTACAATGAGCAGTTCTTC. It encodes CASSQGRGDSYNEQFF. V and J are TRBV4-3 and TRBJ2-1; 7 bases are shared with TRBD2. The V and J ends lost 1 base and 0 bases, in that order; junction bases with no gene match: 3. CDR1 and CDR2 (germline): LGHNA, YSLEER. The CDR3 is 16 residues long.

This rearrangement joins TRBV28 to TRBJ1-5; 12 bases are a match to TRBD1. The length of the CDR3 is 15 residues. The V and J ends lost 3 bases and 5 bases, in that order; junction bases with no gene match: 2. The germline CDR1 and CDR2 sequences are MDHEN and SYDVKM. The CDR3 DNA reads as TGTGCCAGCAGTTTCGGGACAGGGGGCTATCAGCCCCAGCATTTT. Encoded protein: CASSFGTGGYQPQHF.